This TCR beta chain was captured in a study of PD-L1 blockade in urothelial cancer (dated by TCRdb to 2015 to 2018). General notes on the study: Every patient began therapy around 2014 and was given atezolizumab 1,200 mg intravenously every 3 weeks. About 90% of the 29 patients were identified as males with urothelial cancer of bladder origin, and a prior smoking history was reported by 18 of 29 patients. An ECOG performance status of 0 or 1 was recorded for the patients, and 0 to 3 prior chemotherapy regimens had been received by the patients. Blood samples were analyzed 3 weeks after the start of treatment (second dose) and 6 weeks after the start of treatment. Blood samples gave median yields of around 150,000 T cells and 83,000 or so unique TCRs, along with a median clonality of approximately 0.08. An exploratory multi-omic analysis was conducted of the somatic, immune and clinical correlates of response to PD-L1 blockade with atezolizumab in urothelial cancer. Pretreatment tumor samples, along with matched peripheral blood collected serially before and after atezolizumab treatment, underwent TCR sequencing. Progression-free survival longer than 6 months counted as durable clinical benefit, and TCR features were additionally tested against both progression-free and overall survival. In the same patients who had TCR sequencing, pretreatment tumors also underwent whole exome sequencing and RNA sequencing. About 10 patients achieved durable clinical benefit and approximately 20 did not. Just over 28 patients had pretreatment blood TCR-seq, some 24 had at least one posttreatment blood collection, and some 24 had tumor TCR-seq.

The cohort comprised 29 patients with locally advanced or metastatic urothelial carcinoma treated at Memorial Sloan Kettering on a trial protocol. Peripheral blood mononuclear cells were collected pretreatment and during treatment, with between 1 and 8 total time points obtained per patient. The Qiagen DNeasy Blood extraction kit was used to purify genomic DNA from total PBMCs and from tumor samples. Collected pretreatment and during treatment, PBMCs were isolated and stored as previously described. Concerning this clone: This clone's antigen is unknown. No quality values exist for individual bases; no much larger clone is one base distant.

From the cysteine through the phenylalanine, the CDR3 covers 14 amino acids. This entry keeps only the CDR3 DNA: 42 bases, framed from base 1. The germline V and J ends show losses of 4 bases and 2 bases respectively, and no gene match explains 4 bases of the junction. CDR1 LGHNA and CDR2 YNFKEQ are derived from the germline V gene. To estimate absolute template abundance from read counts, synthetic TCR analog templates were spiked into each PCR. TCRbeta CDR3 regions were amplified from genomic DNA with bias-controlled V and J gene primers using the immunoSEQ assay. Sequencing of rearranged TCRbeta segments was performed at approximately 20X coverage. In the original analysis: Sequencing errors were corrected by clustering, and CDR3s were annotated against IMGT so that V, D and J genes could be assigned. Downstream analyses used only productive TCRbeta rearrangements and left out out-of-frame or stop-codon sequences. Clonality was calculated as one minus the Shannon entropy normalized by the log of the number of unique productive sequences. Fisher's exact test with Benjamini-Hochberg correction, at a threshold of adjusted p below 0.01, was used to find clones that differed between time points or between blood and tumor. TCRdb mirrors the immuneACCESS table, restricted to in-frame sequences. Some clones are absent from its copies; in checked studies, under half trace to an unresolved V gene, and the reason for the others is unknown. V, J and clone size are taken as reported in that table, and D and trimming were inferred from the DNA itself. This sample is represented by about 30,000 clones; 65% to 90% of them were singletons. The ten largest clones represent 2% to 2.5% of the sample.

General study outcomes and caveats: Among patients with durable benefit, tumor-associated TCR clones showed greater expansion in peripheral blood 3 weeks after treatment started (n ≈ 21, p = 0.022). Improved progression-free and overall survival was associated with having pretreatment peripheral blood TCR clonality below the median. Because of the small sample size (n ≈ 29) and the many exploratory analyses performed, the results are intended to be regarded as hypothesis-generating.

This TCR was recovered from a man aged 45-65 years with urothelial cancer. The V and J segments used are TRBV4-2 and TRBJ1-2; 7 junctional bases match TRBD1. The specimen comprised PBMCs, sampled around atezolizumab (anti-PD-L1) treatment. Here the CDR3 is given as CASSLQTGNYGYTF. DNA sequence: TGTGCCAGCAGCCTTCAGACAGGGAACTATGGCTACACCTTC.